Below, 4 T cell receptor beta chains from the same sample are listed, as sequenced in a study of PD-L1 blockade in urothelial cancer. Time point here: peripheral blood 6 weeks after treatment start. TCRdb's copy holds only in-frame clones and misses some; the assay was immunoSEQ multiplex PCR. The sample has about 40,000 clones; roughly 81% are singletons. The specimen was PBMCs, collected around atezolizumab (anti-PD-L1) treatment. The receptor set was obtained from a man between 65 and 85 years old with urothelial cancer.

The rearrangement links TRBV6-5 to TRBJ2-1; D may be TRBD1 (6 bases). Trimming cost V 7 bases and J 7 bases, with 20 bases left between them. CDR3 length: 15 residues. Germline V gene lookup returns CDR1 MNHEY and CDR2 SVGAGI. The DNA for the CDR3 is TGTGCCAGCACCCTCGGCAGGGGCGCTGGTAATGAGCAGTTCTTC. Translating it yields CASTLGRGAGNEQFF.

This chain uses TRBV18 with TRBJ2-2; 14 bases are shared with TRBD2. Germline V gives CDR1 KGHSH, CDR2 LQKENI. With V trimmed by 2 bases and J by 7 bases, 6 bases remained unmatched. The CDR3 has 17 residues. CDR3 DNA sequence: TGTGCCAGCTCACCAAGGACTAGCGGGAGGAGAAACGGGGAGCTGTTTTTT. Translated, it gives CASSPRTSGRRNGELFF.

The chain couples TRBV7-2 to TRBJ2-7; TRBD1 is a possible D gene (5 bases). From germline, CDR1 is SGHTA and CDR2 FQGNSA. The CDR3 totals 15 residues. V was trimmed by 5 bases and J by 0 bases, leaving 14 bases between them. Written as DNA, the CDR3 is TGTGCCAGCAGCCCCGACAGTGTCTTCTCCTACGAGCAGTACTTC. This gives the protein CASSPDSVFSYEQYF.

As for this clone: The junction shows a germline mismatch at one end, possibly a read error. J is TRBJ1-1 and V is TRBV6-1; tentative D call: TRBD1 (5 bases). CDR1 and CDR2 from the germline V gene are MNHNS and SASEGT. CDR3 length: 12 residues. CDR3 protein: CANSKDSTEAFF. The CDR3 region has the DNA TGTGCCAACAGTAAAGACAGTACCGAAGCTTTCTTT.